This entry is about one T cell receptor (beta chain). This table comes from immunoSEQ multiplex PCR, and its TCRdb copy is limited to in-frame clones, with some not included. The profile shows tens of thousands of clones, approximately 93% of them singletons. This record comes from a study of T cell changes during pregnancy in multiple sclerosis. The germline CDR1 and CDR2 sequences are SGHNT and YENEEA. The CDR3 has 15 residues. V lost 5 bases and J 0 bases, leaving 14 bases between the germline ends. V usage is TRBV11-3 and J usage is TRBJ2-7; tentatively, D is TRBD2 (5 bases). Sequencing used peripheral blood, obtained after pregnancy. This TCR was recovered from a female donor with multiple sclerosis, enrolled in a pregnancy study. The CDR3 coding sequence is TGTGCCAGCAGCGGTCGGACTTCTTCCTCCTACGAGCAGTACTTC. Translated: CASSGRTSSSYEQYF.